This T cell receptor (beta chain) stems from a study of OX40 agonist ivuxolimab in advanced cancers. TCRdb keeps only in-frame clones here, not all; method: immunoSEQ multiplex PCR. Of more than 60,000 clones listed, more than 90% are singletons. The CDR3 contains 17 residues. V was pared by 4 bases and J by 4 bases, with 20 bases between. The germline V gene encodes CDR1 MDHEN and CDR2 SYDVKM. V gene TRBV28 combines with J gene TRBJ1-5; D may be TRBD1 (5 bases). The material was CD4+ or CD8+ T cells sorted from blood, obtained in a trial of the OX40 agonist ivuxolimab. The receptor's source is an adult with an advanced solid tumor such as melanoma, head and neck, liver or kidney cancer. The CDR3 spells CASSSRRGVGVNQPQHF. CDR3 in DNA: TGTGCCAGCAGTTCCCGGCGGGGGGTCGGGGTTAATCAGCCCCAGCATTTT.